This TCR beta chain was sequenced in a study of PD-1 blockade in classical Hodgkin lymphoma. V was clipped by 5 bases and J by 0 bases, with 12 bases between them. The CDR3 is made up of 15 amino acids. In germline, CDR1 is SGHRS, CDR2 YFSETQ. Here immunoSEQ multiplex PCR was the method, and the copy in TCRdb shows in-frame clones only, minus some. The data contain under 80,000 clones, nearly 90% of them singletons. The time point: cycle 4 day 1 (C4D1), after 6 weeks of nivolumab. Each and every patient relapsed after autologous stem cell transplantation, and patients got differing brentuximab vedotin exposure.

This clonotype was sampled from a human donor with classical Hodgkin lymphoma. The sequenced sample was peripheral blood mononuclear cells (PBMCs), obtained before the fourth cycle of nivolumab. The V call is TRBV5-1, the J call TRBJ1-5; perhaps TRBD1 as D (5 bases). This chain's CDR3 is CASRTETYSNQPQHF. The CDR3, as DNA: TGCGCCAGCAGGACAGAGACTTATAGCAATCAGCCCCAGCATTTT.